The clone carrying this T cell receptor (beta chain) came up a few times. Its antigen remains unidentified. Trimming pared 0 bases from V and 7 bases from J, leaving 15 bases between. Germline V lookup: CDR1 KGHDR, CDR2 SFDVKD. CDR3 length: 16 amino acids. The data originate from a study of read filtering for tumor transcriptome and immune sequencing. The library was built from roughly 400 ng RNA with molecular barcoded adaptors for alpha/delta and beta/gamma chains. TCRdb independently ran MiXCR on the reads; one entry per CDR3 protein. The sample includes 14,000 to 15,000 distinct CDR3 sequences, roughly 22% seen only once; the top ten take more than 70%. At the time of active disease, bone marrow was collected from every patient. Study-wide points: Around 84% of IR-seq clonotypes had one read, totaling 3% to 4% of reads; RNA-seq: around 70% and 40%.

The chain employs TRBV24-1 and TRBJ1-5; D gene unclear. The sample was a population of CD138-negative cells sorted from bone marrow. This clonotype was obtained from a donor at least 40 years old with multiple myeloma. This CDR3 is CATSDLRRQLPQPQHF. CDR3 sequence (DNA): TGTGCCACCAGTGATTTGCGAAGGCAGCTCCCGCAGCCCCAGCATTTT.